This T cell receptor (beta chain) originates from a study of T cell changes during pregnancy in multiple sclerosis. Measured with immunoSEQ multiplex PCR; TCRdb has only the in-frame clones, and not every one. The sample holds 60,000 to 90,000 clones, approximately 94% seen once. Germline CDR1 SGDLS, CDR2 YYNGEE. Germline trimming cut 0 bases from V and 10 bases from J; bases unmatched to any gene: 4. The CDR3 is 14 residues long. The specimen was peripheral blood, collected after pregnancy. This receptor was taken from a female donor in good health, enrolled as a control in a pregnancy study. The rearrangement joins TRBV9 to TRBJ1-6; TRBD1 matches 7 bases. CDR3 amino acids: CASSVGRGDSPLHF. CDR3 bases: TGTGCCAGCAGCGTAGGCAGGGGGGACTCACCCCTCCACTTT.